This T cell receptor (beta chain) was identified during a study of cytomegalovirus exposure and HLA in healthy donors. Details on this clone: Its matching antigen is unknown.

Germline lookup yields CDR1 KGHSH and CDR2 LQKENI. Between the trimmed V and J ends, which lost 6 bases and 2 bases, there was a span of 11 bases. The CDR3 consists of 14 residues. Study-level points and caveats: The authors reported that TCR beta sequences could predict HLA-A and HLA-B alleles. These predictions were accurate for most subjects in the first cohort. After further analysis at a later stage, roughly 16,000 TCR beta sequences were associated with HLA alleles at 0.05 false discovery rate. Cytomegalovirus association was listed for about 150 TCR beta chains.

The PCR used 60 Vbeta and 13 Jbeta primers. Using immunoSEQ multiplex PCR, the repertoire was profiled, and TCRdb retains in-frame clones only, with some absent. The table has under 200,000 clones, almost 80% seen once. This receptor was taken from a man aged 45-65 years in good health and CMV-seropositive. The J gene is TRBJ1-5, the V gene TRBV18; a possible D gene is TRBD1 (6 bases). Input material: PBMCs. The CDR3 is CASSREGGNQPQHF. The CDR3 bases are TGTGCCAGCTCCCGAGAGGGGGGCAATCAGCCCCAGCATTTT.